The source of this TCR beta chain is a study of T-cell memory formation after mild COVID-19. Study-wide background: Clustering of TCRs was largely donor specific.

Notes on this clonotype: Its antigen is not identified.

Germline lookup yields CDR1 SGHTA and CDR2 FQGTGA. The CDR3 totals 15 residues. J lost 5 bases, V lost 5 bases, and 5 bases had no gene match. 5'RACE with constant-segment primers yielded barcoded, UMI-tagged TCR alpha and TCR beta cDNA libraries. TCRdb reprocessed the 5' RACE reads with MiXCR, giving one entry per CDR3 protein. Among some 86,000 distinct CDR3 sequences listed, 25% were seen once. Findings and caveats of the study: For second-wave clones that peaked at day 37, SARS-CoV-2 specificity went unverified. Cross-reactive memory appears to have joined, as suggested by some responding clones showing up in pre-infection memory.

This TCR was recovered from a man younger than 35 who had mild COVID-19 (a few samples of this study predate the infection). Cell type and time point are not known. The sample consisted of PBMCs or a T cell subset sorted from them (not recorded which). This chain connects TRBV7-3 to TRBJ2-1, with 11 bases lining up with TRBD2. The CDR3 nucleotides read TGTGCCAGCAGCCCTAGCGGGGGGTTCGACAATGAGCAGTTCTTC. Protein: CASSPSGGFDNEQFF. Supplemented by reference TRBV7-3 and TRBJ2-1, the full variable domain reads GAGVSQTPSNKVTEKGKYVELRCDPISGHTALYWYRQSLGQGPEFLIYFQGTGAADDSGLPNDRFFAVRPEGSVSTLKIQRTERGDSAVYLCASSPSGGFDNEQFFGPGTRLTVL.